Listed here are 21 T cell receptor beta chains from one sample, sequenced in a study of shared clonotypes between healthy human individuals. Repertoires were generated with immunoSEQ multiplex PCR, while TCRdb's copy carries only in-frame clones and drops some. This repertoire shows hundreds of thousands of clones, roughly 97% found once; its top ten account for 0.057%. The sequenced material came from naive CD4+ T cells sorted from blood. Subset indicated: CD45RA+ positively selected. Receptors originate from a young woman in good health.

This rearrangement joins TRBV28 to TRBJ1-1; tentatively, D is TRBD1 (6 bases). CDR3 length: 14 amino acids. CDR1 and CDR2 (germline): MDHEN, SYDVKM. The V and J ends lost 6 bases and 1 base respectively, with 12 bases between them. The CDR3, as DNA: TGTGCCAGCAGGTTGACAGGCAGGAACACTGAAGCTTTCTTT. It yields the protein CASRLTGRNTEAFF.

This clone was observed a single time. This chain joins TRBV4-2 and TRBJ2-5; D unclear. The length of the CDR3 is 15 residues. CDR1 and CDR2 (germline): LGHNA, YNFKEQ. V dropped 4 bases and J dropped 1 base, with 13 bases sitting between them. The CDR3 region is CASSRSEDLQETQYF. In DNA form, the CDR3 reads TGTGCCAGCAGCCGTTCCGAGGACCTCCAAGAGACCCAGTACTTC.

This chain uses TRBV10-1 with TRBJ2-7; 8 positions agree with TRBD1. In germline, CDR1 is WNHNN, CDR2 SYGVQD (reference sequence). CDR3 length: 14 amino acids. With V trimmed by 6 bases and J by 2 bases, 6 bases remained unmatched. CDR3 loop: CASSPRTGTYEQYF. CDR3 sequence (DNA): TGCGCCAGCAGCCCGCGGACAGGGACCTACGAGCAGTACTTC.

The chain carries TRBV19 and TRBJ1-1; 7 positions agree with TRBD1. J lost 3 bases, V lost 5 bases, and 12 bases had no gene match. CDR3 size: 16 residues. Germline V gene lookup returns CDR1 LNHDA and CDR2 SQIVND (reference sequence). The CDR3 coding sequence is TGTGCCAGTAGTCCCGTCAGGGGGAGGATTCACACTGAAGCTTTCTTT. Translating gives CASSPVRGRIHTEAFF.

The chain employs TRBV18 and TRBJ2-7, with D uncertain. This CDR3 comprises 13 residues. Germline CDR1 and CDR2: KGHSH and LQKENI. V lost 6 bases and J 3 bases, leaving 12 bases between the germline ends. CDR3 DNA sequence: TGTGCCAGCTCCCCCCCCGTGTTCTACGAGCAGTACTTC. It translates to CASSPPVFYEQYF.

This rearrangement joins TRBV15 to TRBJ2-2; 7 bases agree with TRBD1. The CDR3 consists of 16 residues. Germline trimming cut 1 base from V and 2 bases from J; bases unmatched to any gene: 4. CDR1 is LNHNV, CDR2 YYDKDF, per germline (reference sequence). This CDR3 reads CATSRGRGINTGELFF. The DNA of the CDR3 is TGTGCCACCAGCAGAGGCAGGGGGATTAACACCGGGGAGCTGTTTTTT.

This rearrangement joins TRBV19 to TRBJ2-2, with D uncertain. Germline V gene lookup returns CDR1 LNHDA and CDR2 SQIVND (reference sequence). Trimming left V 3 bases short and J 1 base short, with 6 bases between. The CDR3 has 14 residues. The CDR3 reads CASSMTGNTGELFF. The CDR3 nucleotides are TGTGCCAGTAGTATGACTGGGAACACCGGGGAGCTGTTTTTT.

This chain links TRBV30 with TRBJ1-6; no definite D call. Germline lookup yields CDR1 GTSNPN and CDR2 SVGIG (reference sequence). CDR3 length: 12 amino acids. The V and J ends lost 0 bases and 5 bases respectively, with 2 bases between them. This chain's CDR3 is CAWSVNNSPLHF. In DNA form, the CDR3 reads TGTGCCTGGAGTGTTAATAATTCACCCCTCCACTTT. The full variable domain, with the rest looked up from reference TRBV30 and TRBJ1-6, is SQTIHQWPATLVQPVGSPLSLECTVEGTSNPNLYWYRQAAGRGLQLLFYSVGIGQISSEVPQNLSASRPQDRQFILSSKKLLLSDSGFYLCAWSVNNSPLHFGNGTRLTVT.

The chain carries TRBV6-5 and TRBJ1-3; 8 bases line up with TRBD1. V was clipped by 3 bases and J by 2 bases; unmatched bases: 6. The CDR3 length is 16 residues. From germline, CDR1 is MNHEY and CDR2 SVGAGI. CDR3 in DNA: TGTGCCAGCAGTTATGCGGACAGGGTAACTGGAAACACCATATATTTT. Protein: CASSYADRVTGNTIYF.

The chain carries TRBV7-6 and TRBJ2-1, with 8 bases aligning to TRBD2. Germline CDR1 SGHVS, CDR2 FNYEAQ. This CDR3 is 16 amino acids long. The trim removed 5 bases at V and 3 bases at J, leaving 9 bases unmatched. The CDR3 sequence is CASSQGGREVYNEQFF. The CDR3 DNA sequence: TGTGCCAGCAGCCAAGGGGGGCGGGAGGTCTACAATGAGCAGTTCTTC.

V and J are TRBV15 and TRBJ1-2; D is uncertain. Germline lookup yields CDR1 LNHNV and CDR2 YYDKDF (reference sequence). The CDR3 extends over 15 amino acids. With 0 bases removed from V and 2 bases from J, the gap between germline ends came to 10 bases. CDR3 sequence (DNA): TGTGCCACCAGCAGAGATTTACAGAGCAACTATGGCTACACCTTC. Protein product: CATSRDLQSNYGYTF.

The chain joins TRBV6-6 to TRBJ2-7, with 11 bases lining up with TRBD1. CDR1 MNHNY and CDR2 SVGAGI come from the germline V gene (reference sequence). V was clipped by 8 bases and J by 2 bases; unmatched bases: 8. The CDR3 contains 15 residues. The CDR3 sequence: CASRPDRGLPYEQYF. Here the CDR3 DNA reads TGTGCCAGCCGACCGGACAGGGGGCTTCCCTACGAGCAGTACTTC.

The chain uses TRBV9 and TRBJ2-1, with 7 bases that match TRBD2. Trimming removed 3 bases from V and 10 bases from J; junction bases left unmatched: 4. The length of the CDR3 is 12 residues. From germline, CDR1 is SGDLS and CDR2 YYNGEE. The chain's CDR3 is CASSGPGLEQFF. CDR3 DNA: TGTGCCAGCAGCGGACCGGGACTAGAGCAGTTCTTC.

The V and J genes are TRBV18 and TRBJ1-3; D unresolved. CDR1 is KGHSH and CDR2 is LQKENI in the germline V gene. V gave up 4 bases and J gave up 0 bases, with 16 bases separating them. The CDR3 is 17 residues long. This CDR3 is CASSLTMDPGSGNTIYF. In DNA, the CDR3 is TGTGCCAGCTCACTGACTATGGACCCGGGCTCTGGAAACACCATATATTTT.

The chain carries TRBV28 and TRBJ2-7; 11 positions agree with TRBD1. CDR1 is MDHEN and CDR2 is SYDVKM in the germline V gene. The CDR3 is 16 residues long. V shed 5 bases, J shed 2 bases, and the junction held 8 bases outside the gene matches. Here the CDR3 reads CASSITPGQGAYEQYF. In DNA, the CDR3 is TGTGCCAGCAGTATTACCCCGGGACAGGGGGCCTACGAGCAGTACTTC.

The chain has TRBV4-1 and TRBJ1-2; tentatively, D is TRBD1 (5 bases). Trimming stripped 1 base from V and 5 bases from J, with 14 bases between. The germline CDR1 and CDR2 sequences are MGHRA and YSYEKL. The CDR3 is 15 residues long. CDR3 sequence (DNA): TGCGCCAGCAGCCAAGGTAAAGGGGATGGTTATGGCTACACCTTC. Translating it yields CASSQGKGDGYGYTF.

This rearrangement joins TRBV7-9 to TRBJ2-1, with D uncertain. The CDR3 runs 14 residues. Germline V lookup: CDR1 SEHNR, CDR2 FQNEAQ (reference sequence). Trimming took off 0 bases at V and 9 bases at J, with 12 bases between the two ends. The CDR3 loop reads CASSLAGSVTEQFF. Here the CDR3 DNA reads TGTGCCAGCAGCTTAGCTGGGTCCGTAACTGAGCAGTTCTTC.

The J gene is TRBJ2-6, the V gene TRBV13, with 9 bases fitting TRBD1. With 3 bases clipped from V and 4 bases from J, the junction kept 4 bases outside the gene matches. The V gene's germline CDR1 is PRHDT and CDR2 FYEKMQ (reference sequence). There are 16 residues in the CDR3. The CDR3 coding sequence is TGTGCCAGCAGCTTTAACAGGGGGCTCGGGGCCAACGTCCTGACTTTC. Protein: CASSFNRGLGANVLTF.

This clone was recorded once. The chain combines TRBV6-5 with TRBJ1-5, with 8 bases aligning to TRBD1. V lost 7 bases and J lost 2; bases outside the gene matches: 4. Looked up from germline, CDR1 is MNHEY and CDR2 is SVGAGI. The CDR3 extends over 14 amino acids. The CDR3 protein is CASKEDRGNQPQHF. The DNA for the CDR3 is TGTGCCAGCAAGGAGGACAGGGGCAATCAGCCCCAGCATTTT.

V and J are TRBV2 and TRBJ1-5; D is uncertain. Germline CDR1 is SNHLY and CDR2 is FYNNEI. The CDR3 sequence is 13 residues long. V shed 6 bases and J shed 0 bases, with 6 bases lying between them. The CDR3 DNA is TGTGCCAGCAGGGAGTATAGCAATCAGCCCCAGCATTTT. Translating it yields CASREYSNQPQHF.

A note on this clone: The junction differs from germline at one of its ends, possibly a read error. The chain recombines TRBV28 with TRBJ1-3; perhaps TRBD1 as D (5 bases). The CDR3 runs to 15 residues. CDR1 and CDR2 from the germline V gene are MDHEN and SYDVKM. The CDR3 loop is CAGRESPGRRNTIYF. The CDR3 bases are TGTGCCGGCAGAGAGTCACCGGGACGAAGAAACACCATATATTTT.